These 3 T cell receptor beta chains came from one sample sequenced in a study of identical twins. TCRdb reprocessed the 5' RACE reads via MiXCR and lists one record per CDR3 protein. The data show some 260,000 distinct CDR3 sequences, around an eighth seen once. The specimen sequenced was memory (CD45RO+) T cells sorted from blood. Receptor source: a woman younger than 30 in good health.

This clonotype was picked up a small number of times. The chain links TRBV7-2 to TRBJ2-4; D is unresolved. The CDR3 sequence is 13 residues long. Germline assignment: CDR1 SGHTA and CDR2 FQGNSA. V was trimmed by 5 bases and J by 2 bases, leaving 7 bases between them. CDR3 protein: CASSPVPKNIQYF. The CDR3 DNA reads as TGTGCCAGCAGCCCGGTCCCCAAAAACATTCAGTACTTC.

This chain connects TRBV29-1 to TRBJ2-7; 15 bases line up with TRBD2. V lost 7 bases and J lost 6; bases outside the gene matches: 1. Germline CDR1 SQVTM, CDR2 ANQGSEA. CDR3 length: 12 residues. CDR3 DNA sequence: TGCAGCGGGGGACTAGCGGGAGGCGAGCAGTACTTC. This encodes CSGGLAGGEQYF.

The table lists this clonotype with a few counts. The rearrangement joins TRBV7-9 to TRBJ2-7; D tentatively fits TRBD1 or TRBD2 (5 bases each). Trimming took off 5 bases at V and 5 bases at J, with 10 bases between the two ends. The CDR3 has 12 amino acids. Germline V lookup: CDR1 SEHNR, CDR2 FQNEAQ (reference sequence). As DNA, the CDR3 is TGTGCCAGCAGCGCGCAGGGACACGAGCAGTACTTC. It codes for CASSAQGHEQYF.